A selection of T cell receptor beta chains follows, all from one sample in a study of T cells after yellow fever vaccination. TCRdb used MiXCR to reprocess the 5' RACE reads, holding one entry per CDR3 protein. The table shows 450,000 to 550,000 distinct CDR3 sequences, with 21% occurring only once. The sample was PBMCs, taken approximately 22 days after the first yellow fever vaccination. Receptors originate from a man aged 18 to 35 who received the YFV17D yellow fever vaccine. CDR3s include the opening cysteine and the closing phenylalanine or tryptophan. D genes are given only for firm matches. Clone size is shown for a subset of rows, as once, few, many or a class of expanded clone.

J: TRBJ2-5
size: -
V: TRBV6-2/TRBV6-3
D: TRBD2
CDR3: CASSLPGGPFQETQYF
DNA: TGTGCCAGCAGTCTTCCGGGGGGGCCGTTCCAAGAGACCCAGTACTTC

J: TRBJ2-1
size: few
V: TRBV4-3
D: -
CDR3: CASSQDGGSYNEQFF
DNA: TGCGCCAGCAGCCAAGACGGTGGCAGTTACAATGAGCAGTTCTTC

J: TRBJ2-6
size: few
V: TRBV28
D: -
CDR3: CASSFSGGSGANVLTF
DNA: TGTGCCAGCAGTTTTTCCGGGGGTTCTGGGGCCAACGTCCTGACTTTC

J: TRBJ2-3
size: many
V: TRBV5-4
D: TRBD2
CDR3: CASSLGTSGIQDTQYF
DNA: TGTGCCAGCAGCTTGGGGACTAGCGGAATACAAGATACGCAGTATTTT

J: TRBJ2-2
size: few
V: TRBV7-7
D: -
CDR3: CASSRRGSGTGELFF
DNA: TGTGCCAGCAGCCGTCGGGGTAGCGGCACCGGGGAGCTGTTTTTT

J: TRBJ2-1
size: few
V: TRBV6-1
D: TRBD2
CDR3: CASSDGTSRYNEQFF
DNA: TGTGCCAGCAGTGATGGGACTAGCCGGTACAATGAGCAGTTCTTC

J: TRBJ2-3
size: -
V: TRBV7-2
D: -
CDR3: CASSPLAGAGTDTQYF
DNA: TGTGCCAGCAGCCCCCTGGCGGGGGCGGGCACAGATACGCAGTATTTT

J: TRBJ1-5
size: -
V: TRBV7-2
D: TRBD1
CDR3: CASSLVQGDNQPQHF
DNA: TGTGCCAGCAGCTTAGTACAGGGGGATAATCAGCCCCAGCATTTT

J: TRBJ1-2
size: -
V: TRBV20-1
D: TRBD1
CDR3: CSARQGGGYGYTF
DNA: TGCAGTGCTAGACAGGGGGGAGGCTATGGCTACACCTTC

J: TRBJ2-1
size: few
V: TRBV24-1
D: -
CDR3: CATTEGVSDYNEQFF
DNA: TGTGCCACCACTGAAGGGGTTTCAGACTACAATGAGCAGTTCTTC

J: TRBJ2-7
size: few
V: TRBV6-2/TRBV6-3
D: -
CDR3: CASRPLADGDEQYF
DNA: TGTGCCAGCAGACCATTGGCCGATGGCGACGAGCAGTACTTC

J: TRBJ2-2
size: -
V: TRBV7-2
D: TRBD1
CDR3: CASSPRTGGKAGELFF
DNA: TGTGCCAGCAGCCCCCGGACAGGGGGCAAGGCCGGGGAGCTGTTTTTT

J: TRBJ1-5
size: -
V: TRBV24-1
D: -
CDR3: CATSDVDQPQHF
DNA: TGTGCCACCAGTGATGTTGATCAGCCCCAGCATTTT

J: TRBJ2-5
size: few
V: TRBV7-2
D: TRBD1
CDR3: CASSPQTGYQETQYF
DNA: TGTGCCAGCAGTCCTCAGACAGGGTACCAAGAGACCCAGTACTTC

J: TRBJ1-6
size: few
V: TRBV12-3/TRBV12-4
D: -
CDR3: CASTLATYNSPLHF
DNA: TGTGCCAGCACCTTGGCCACCTATAATTCACCCCTCCACTTT

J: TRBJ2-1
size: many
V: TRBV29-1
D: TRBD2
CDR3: CSVEGLAGAYPYNEQFF
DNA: TGCAGCGTTGAGGGACTAGCGGGGGCCTACCCATACAATGAGCAGTTCTTC

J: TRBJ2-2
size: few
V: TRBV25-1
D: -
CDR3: CASSELGGGELFF
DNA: TGTGCCAGCAGTGAATTAGGGGGCGGGGAGCTGTTTTTT

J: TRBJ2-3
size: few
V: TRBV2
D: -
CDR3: CASSEETSFVTQYF
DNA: TGTGCCAGCAGTGAAGAGACTAGTTTTGTTACGCAGTATTTT

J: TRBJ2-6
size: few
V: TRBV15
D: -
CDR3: CATSTPRYSGANVLTF
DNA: TGTGCCACCAGCACACCGAGATACTCTGGGGCCAACGTCCTGACTTTC

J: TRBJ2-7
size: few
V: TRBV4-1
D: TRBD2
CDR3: CASSQEFGGGANEQYF
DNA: TGCGCCAGCAGCCAAGAATTCGGCGGGGGGGCCAACGAGCAGTACTTC

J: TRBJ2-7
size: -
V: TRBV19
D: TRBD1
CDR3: CASSRTGTGIYEQYF
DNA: TGTGCCAGTAGTAGGACGGGGACAGGGATCTACGAGCAGTACTTC

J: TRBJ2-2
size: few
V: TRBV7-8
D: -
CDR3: CASSLDWVAGELFF
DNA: TGTGCCAGCAGCTTAGATTGGGTTGCCGGGGAGCTGTTTTTT

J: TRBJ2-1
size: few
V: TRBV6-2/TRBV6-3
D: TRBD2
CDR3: CASSLAGGLPEQFF
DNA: TGTGCCAGCAGTTTAGCGGGGGGGCTTCCTGAGCAGTTCTTC